This passage covers 10 T cell receptor beta chains from one sample sequenced in a study of CD4 T cells in relation to SARS-CoV-2 and coronaviruses. Method: immunoSEQ multiplex PCR; TCRdb's copy keeps in-frame clones and lacks some. The sample carries around 37,000 clones, 80% to 90% recorded once. Sequencing was performed on memory CD4+ T cells from PBMCs. These receptors were obtained from an adult with COVID-19.

V gene TRBV19 combines with J gene TRBJ2-7, with 7 bases fitting TRBD2. Germline CDR1 reads LNHDA; CDR2 reads SQIVND (reference sequence). The trim removed 5 bases at V and 0 bases at J, leaving 4 bases unmatched. This CDR3 is built from 14 residues. The CDR3 region is CASSWDYSSYEQYF. DNA for the CDR3: TGTGCCAGTAGTTGGGACTACTCCTCCTACGAGCAGTACTTC.

CDR3 nucleotides: TGCGCCAGCAGCTTTTCCAGGGCGAGCAACAATGAGCAGTTCTTC. It specifies CASSFSRASNNEQFF. The chain uses TRBV5-1 and TRBJ2-1; possibly TRBD1 for D (5 bases). The CDR3 covers 15 residues. Between the trimmed V and J ends, which lost 2 bases and 5 bases, there was a span of 14 bases. Germline V gives CDR1 SGHRS, CDR2 YFSETQ.

The V call is TRBV3-1 (or the pseudogene TRBV3-2), the J call TRBJ2-2; tentatively, D is TRBD1 or TRBD2 (6 bases each). Germline V gene lookup returns CDR1 LGHDT and CDR2 YNNKEL (reference sequence). This CDR3 region has 14 residues. Trimming removed 4 bases from V and 4 bases from J, with 10 bases in between. CDR3 sequence: CASSLQGGTGELFF. The CDR3 nucleotides are TGTGCCAGCAGCCTACAGGGAGGCACCGGGGAGCTGTTTTTT.

The gene calls are TRBV18 and TRBJ2-2; TRBD1 might be the D (6 bases). Germline CDR1 reads KGHSH; CDR2 reads LQKENI. The V end was cut by 1 base, the J end by 6 bases, with 6 bases between. The CDR3 length is 13 residues. CDR3 DNA: TGTGCCAGCTCACCACAGGGGGCCGGGGAGCTGTTTTTT. Translation: CASSPQGAGELFF. Together with reference TRBV18 and TRBJ2-2, the CDR3 gives the full variable domain: NAGVMQNPRHLVRRRGQEARLRCSPMKGHSHVYWYRQLPEEGLKFMVYLQKENIIDESGMPKERFSAEFPKEGPSILRIQQVVRGDSAAYFCASSPQGAGELFFGEGSRLTVL.

The J gene is TRBJ2-3, the V gene TRBV7-3, with D unclear. Germline CDR1 and CDR2: SGHTA and FQGTGA. V lost 5 bases and J lost 0, with 9 bases in between. This CDR3 spans 14 amino acids. CDR3 bases: TGTGCCAGCAGCCCTATGGGAAGCACAGATACGCAGTATTTT. Protein product: CASSPMGSTDTQYF.

The gene calls are TRBV1 and TRBJ2-5; the D call TRBD2 from the table was never checked on the DNA. TRBV1 is tagged as a pseudogene. The CDR3 covers 14 residues. The CDR3 spells CTSSQDTRAETQYF. DNA for the CDR3: TGCACCAGCAGCCAAGATACGAGGGCGGAGACCCAGTACTTC.

The V call is TRBV3-1 (or the pseudogene TRBV3-2), the J call TRBJ1-4; D remains ambiguous. Germline-derived CDR1 and CDR2 are LGHDT and YNNKEL (reference sequence). This CDR3 contains 13 residues. Trimming took off 4 bases at V and 2 bases at J, with 5 bases between the two ends. The CDR3 loop is CASSRVTNEKLFF. As DNA, the CDR3 is TGTGCCAGCAGCCGGGTGACTAATGAAAAACTGTTTTTT.

This clone appeared a few times. This chain joins TRBV15 and TRBJ2-1, with TRBD2 matching over 15 bases. The CDR3 extends over 19 amino acids. Germline CDR1 reads LNHNV; CDR2 reads YYDKDF (reference sequence). Trimming took 4 bases from V and 2 from J; bases not matched to a gene: 9. CDR3 sequence reads: CATSNGGTSGRSPYNEQFF. CDR3 nucleotides: TGTGCCACCAGCAACGGAGGGACTAGCGGGAGGTCCCCCTACAATGAGCAGTTCTTC.

The chain joins TRBV28 to TRBJ1-5; D unresolved. CDR1 is MDHEN and CDR2 is SYDVKM in the germline V gene. This CDR3 is 14 amino acids long. V gave up 5 bases and J gave up 12 bases, with 20 bases separating them. The CDR3 is CASSGGFYWTYQHF. DNA of the CDR3: TGTGCCAGCAGTGGCGGGTTTTACTGGACGTACCAGCATTTT. Looking up the rest from reference TRBV28 and TRBJ1-5 gives the full variable domain: DVKVTQSSRYLVKRTGEKVFLECVQDMDHENMFWYRQDPGLGLRLIYFSYDVKMKEKGDIPEGYSVSREKKERFSLILESASTNQTSMYLCASSGGFYWTYQHFGDGTRLSIL.

This chain joins TRBV11-2 and TRBJ2-2, with D maybe TRBD2 (6 bases). The CDR3 totals 15 residues. Germline V lookup: CDR1 SGHAT, CDR2 FQNNGV. V was cut by 5 bases and J by 2 bases, with 12 bases left in between. The CDR3 protein is CASSPLAVNTGELFF. CDR3 DNA: TGTGCCAGCAGCCCTTTAGCGGTAAACACCGGGGAGCTGTTTTTT.